This TCR beta chain was identified during a study of T cells in Graves' hyperthyroidism and ophthalmopathy. Trimming left V 0 bases short and J 2 bases short, with 8 bases between. Germline V lookup: CDR1 MNHNY, CDR2 SVGAGI (reference sequence). The CDR3 has 15 amino acids. Amplified regions were TCR beta CDR3 sequences from RNA transcripts. First-round RT-PCR with HTBI primers amplified the TCR CDR3 region. TCRdb used MiXCR to reprocess the multiplex PCR reads, holding one entry per CDR3 protein. There are roughly 630,000 distinct CDR3 sequences in the sample; 15% to 17% occur only once, and under 7.5% lies in the top ten. This clonotype was counted a few times.

V is TRBV6-6 and J is TRBJ1-5; D remains ambiguous. This sequence was found in a woman aged 25 to 39 with Graves' hyperthyroidism. Input material: blood. The CDR3 sequence is CASSYSTVGNQPQHF. The CDR3 nucleotides read TGTGCCAGCAGTTACTCGACCGTGGGCAATCAGCCCCAGCATTTT.